These 13 T cell receptor beta chains share one sample of origin, sequenced in a study of somatic mutations in cytotoxic T cells in rheumatoid arthritis (dated by TCRdb to 2017 to 2019). To prepare the library, the immunoSEQ multiplex PCR assay was applied. In its TCRdb copy, this immuneACCESS table keeps in-frame sequences only and misses some clones. Where compared with another copy, unresolved V genes explain less than half of these, and the others have no known cause. This sample gives 15,000 to 20,000 clones in total; 73% of them show up just once. The ten largest clonotypes hold 21% of the sample. The sequencing sample was made of CD8+ T cells sorted from blood. These receptors were collected from an older woman in good health.

A single count supports this clone. This sequence joins TRBV5-6 and TRBJ2-7, with a possible D match to TRBD2 (6 bases). There are 15 residues in the CDR3. V was cut by 0 bases and J by 7 bases, with 17 bases left in between. The germline V gene has CDR1 SGHDT and CDR2 YYEEEE. The CDR3 DNA follows: TGTGCCAGCAGCTTGGGGGGGGATACAATGAGGGAGCAGTACTTC. It translates to CASSLGGDTMREQYF.

In the case of this clone: A read error may account for a junction end that differs from germline. The chain employs TRBV6-5 and TRBJ2-1; 9 bases match TRBD2. Germline CDR1 MNHEY, CDR2 SVGAGI. The CDR3 sequence is 15 residues long. CDR3 in amino acids: CASSYGAGGPDEQLF. The CDR3 bases are TGTGCCAGCAGTTATGGGGCGGGGGGGCCAGATGAGCAGCTCTTC.

A single count supports this clone. V is TRBV7-9 and J is TRBJ2-1; D is uncertain. Germline lookup yields CDR1 SEHNR and CDR2 FQNEAQ (reference sequence). The germline V and J ends were trimmed by 1 base and 5 bases, with 3 bases remaining between them. There are 12 residues in the CDR3. CDR3 DNA sequence: TGTGCCAGCAGCTTAGGTGACAATGAGCAGTTCTTC. Amino acid sequence: CASSLGDNEQFF.

This clone was observed a handful of times. The chain joins TRBV7-9 to TRBJ1-5; TRBD1 aligns across 8 bases. Germline V gene sequence: CDR1 SEHNR, CDR2 FQNEAQ (reference sequence). The CDR3 covers 15 residues. Trimming at V came to 4 bases and at J to 4 bases, leaving 6 bases not matched to a gene. This CDR3 reads CASSSPDRENQPQHF. The DNA of the CDR3 is TGTGCCAGCAGCTCGCCGGACAGGGAAAATCAGCCCCAGCATTTT.

There are a few counts of this clone. The rearrangement links TRBV19 to TRBJ1-2; D remains ambiguous. This CDR3 comprises 19 residues. Per germline, CDR1 LNHDA and CDR2 SQIVND (reference sequence). Trimming took 6 bases from V and 1 from J, leaving 27 bases between them. DNA for the CDR3: TGTGCCAGTAGCCCCTCCGGGCAGACCACGTTCGGCCGTAACTATGGCTACACCTTC. Translation gives CASSPSGQTTFGRNYGYTF.

This chain uses TRBV6-1 with TRBJ1-5, with TRBD1 as a possible D gene (5 bases). Germline values: CDR1 MNHNS, CDR2 SASEGT. The CDR3 contains 15 residues. V lost 2 bases, J lost 0 bases, and 8 bases lay in between. CDR3 protein: CASSEFRDSNQPQHF. For the CDR3, the DNA is TGTGCCAGCAGTGAATTCAGGGATAGCAATCAGCCCCAGCATTTT.

This rearrangement joins TRBV19 to TRBJ1-2; D unclear. Germline values: CDR1 LNHDA, CDR2 SQIVND (reference sequence). The CDR3 length is 13 residues. Between the trimmed V and J ends, which lost 6 bases and 5 bases, there was a span of 13 bases. The CDR3 coding sequence is TGTGCCAGTAGCCCTGGGCAGACATATGGCTACACCTTC. Its protein product is CASSPGQTYGYTF.

V usage is TRBV14 and J usage is TRBJ2-1, with TRBD2 as a possible D gene (7 bases). The germline gives CDR1 SGHDN, CDR2 FVKESK. The CDR3 contains 14 residues. Trimming left V 8 bases short and J 1 base short, with 12 bases between. CDR3 in DNA: TGTGCCAGCCAACAGGGAGGGTCCTACAATGAGCAGTTCTTC. Translation gives CASQQGGSYNEQFF.

This clone was detected a few times. V usage is TRBV2 and J usage is TRBJ1-2, with 7 bases lining up with TRBD1. Trimming took 8 bases from V and 3 from J; bases not matched to a gene: 6. Germline CDR1 reads SNHLY; CDR2 reads FYNNEI. The CDR3 extends over 13 amino acids. The CDR3 is CASPEGADYGYTF. The CDR3 DNA reads TGTGCCAGCCCCGAGGGGGCAGACTATGGCTACACCTTC.

This clone appeared a few times. This sequence joins TRBV6-5 and TRBJ1-5; 7 nucleotides agree with TRBD1. Trimming took 6 bases from V and 6 from J; bases not matched to a gene: 8. CDR3 length equals 14 residues. Germline V gene lookup returns CDR1 MNHEY and CDR2 SVGAGI. The CDR3 here is CASSSGTDSQPQHF. The CDR3 DNA reads TGTGCCAGCAGCTCCGGGACAGATTCTCAGCCCCAGCATTTT.

The gene calls are TRBV19 and TRBJ2-7; D is perhaps TRBD1 or TRBD2 (5 bases each). V was shortened by 3 bases and J by 2 bases, with 8 bases between the two germline ends. There are 13 residues in the CDR3. Germline CDR1 reads LNHDA; CDR2 reads SQIVND (reference sequence). The CDR3 loop reads CASSMGEPYEQYF. CDR3 DNA: TGTGCCAGTAGTATGGGGGAGCCCTACGAGCAGTACTTC. Full variable domain (missing parts from reference TRBV19 and TRBJ2-7): DGGITQSPKYLFRKEGQNVTLSCEQNLNHDAMYWYRQDPGQGLRLIYYSQIVNDFQKGDIAEGYSVSREKKESFPLTVTSAQKNPTAFYLCASSMGEPYEQYFGPGTRLTVT.

This sequence joins TRBV7-9 and TRBJ2-7; 8 bases match TRBD1. V shed 4 bases and J 0 bases; nucleotides not matched to a gene: 5. The CDR3 covers 15 residues. CDR1 SEHNR and CDR2 FQNEAQ come from the germline V gene (reference sequence). As DNA, the CDR3 is TGTGCCAGCAGCTGGGGGGACAGGAACTCCTACGAGCAGTACTTC. This sequence encodes CASSWGDRNSYEQYF.

This clone was found once. The chain has TRBV9 and TRBJ1-2, with D possibly matching TRBD1 (6 bases). Germline V gene lookup returns CDR1 SGDLS and CDR2 YYNGEE. V was shortened by 3 bases and J by 0 bases, with 15 bases between the two germline ends. This CDR3 is 16 amino acids long. The CDR3 coding sequence is TGTGCCAGCAGCGCACGAGGGGGGGTAGCTAACTATGGCTACACCTTC. It encodes CASSARGGVANYGYTF.